These T cell receptor beta chains were read from a single sample in a study of T cell responses to AZD1222 COVID-19 vaccine. The assay was immunoSEQ multiplex PCR, and TCRdb's table has in-frame clones only and misses some. The repertoire consists of around 200,000 clones, with 70% to 90% occurring once and the leading ten covering approximately 0.49%. This specimen was peripheral blood, taken on day 0 of AZD1222 vaccination. These TCRs come from an adult in good health. The CDR3 runs from the conserved cysteine through the conserved F or W.

TRBV19	TRBJ1-3	CASSIGPQVPGNTIYF
TRBV10-2	TRBJ1-3	CASSEGLASGNTIYF
TRBV4-1	TRBJ2-7	CASSQESTRSVTSSYEQYF
TRBV2	TRBJ1-1	CASDLWNTEAFF
TRBV9	TRBJ1-1	CASSAGGGMNTEAFF
TRBV27	TRBJ2-2	CASSNRVITGELFF
TRBV11-3	TRBJ2-1	CASSLVLAGPYNEQFF
TRBV19	TRBJ2-7	CASSGTSGGAIDEQYF
TRBV6-5	TRBJ1-1	CASSYSLQGEAFF
TRBV7-9	TRBJ1-2	CASSLVGASNYGYTF
TRBV7-2	TRBJ2-1	CASSLVEGPSYNEQFF
TRBV6-2/TRBV6-3	TRBJ2-3	CASSWRGSTDTQYF
TRBV3-1/TRBV3-2	TRBJ2-5	CASSQDPGGGGETQYF
TRBV27	TRBJ1-2	CASSFGPNNNYGYTF
TRBV18	TRBJ2-7	CASSRAGAVYEQYF
TRBV19	TRBJ2-2	CASSERTGELFF
TRBV2	TRBJ1-5	CASSPEGASNQPQHF
TRBV5-4	TRBJ2-2	CASSRTANTGELFF
TRBV4-1	TRBJ1-1	CASSQDRVGTEAFF
TRBV28	TRBJ2-6	CASSLSQGLAGANVLTF
TRBV13	TRBJ2-2	CASSLVSRWTGELFF
TRBV7-8	TRBJ2-7	CASRLGDEQYF
TRBV7-3	TRBJ2-2	CASSLTFSPVGELFF
TRBV24-1	TRBJ1-5	CATSDPGTGPNQPQHF
TRBV19	TRBJ1-4	CASSPLRRVAEKLFF
TRBV5-1	TRBJ2-7	CASSLTGVYEQYF
TRBV10-3	TRBJ1-6	CATRPPERGSPLHF
TRBV5-5	TRBJ1-1	CASSITGQMNTEAFF
TRBV6-5	TRBJ2-7	CASSYTAGVPYEQYF
TRBV28	TRBJ1-4	CATRGVPLEKLFF
TRBV5-6	TRBJ2-7	CASSLGQGAYEQYF
TRBV6-1	TRBJ1-3	CASSVLRFGQAGNTIYF
TRBV9	TRBJ2-7	CASSVGGGRAYEQYF
TRBV10-3	TRBJ1-3	CAISPTGISGNTIYF
TRBV15	TRBJ1-2	CATSRDLGPVDYGYTF
TRBV6-5	TRBJ1-6	CASTGHGSSPLHF
TRBV5-1	TRBJ2-5	CASSPRGRSETQYF
TRBV5-4	TRBJ1-2	CASSLQGNYGYTF
TRBV9	TRBJ2-1	CASSAFRGASGTDNEQFF
TRBV30	TRBJ1-4	CAWSVWVGTGDEKLFF
TRBV30	TRBJ1-1	CAWSKEQANTEAFF
TRBV11-3	TRBJ2-1	CASSSPGPGEQFF
TRBV7-8	TRBJ2-3	CASSLVLRGKSTDTQYF
TRBV7-6	TRBJ2-5	CASSQGWGIQETQYF
TRBV7-2	TRBJ2-5	CASSSAGGPQETQYF
TRBV19	TRBJ1-2	CASRTGGAGYGYTF
TRBV6-5	TRBJ1-6	CASSTTGTASSPLHF
TRBV21-1	TRBJ2-5	CASSKEGDCQETQYF
TRBV28	TRBJ1-3	CASILTGSGNTIYF
TRBV10-3	TRBJ2-1	CAISEPRLAGKVGEQFF
TRBV3-1/TRBV3-2	TRBJ2-7	CASSQQGLTLTWYF
TRBV6-1	TRBJ1-2	CASSEAGGSGYGYTF
TRBV2	TRBJ1-5	CASSEFQPQHF
TRBV10-2	TRBJ2-2	CASSEDSAGAMGTGELFF